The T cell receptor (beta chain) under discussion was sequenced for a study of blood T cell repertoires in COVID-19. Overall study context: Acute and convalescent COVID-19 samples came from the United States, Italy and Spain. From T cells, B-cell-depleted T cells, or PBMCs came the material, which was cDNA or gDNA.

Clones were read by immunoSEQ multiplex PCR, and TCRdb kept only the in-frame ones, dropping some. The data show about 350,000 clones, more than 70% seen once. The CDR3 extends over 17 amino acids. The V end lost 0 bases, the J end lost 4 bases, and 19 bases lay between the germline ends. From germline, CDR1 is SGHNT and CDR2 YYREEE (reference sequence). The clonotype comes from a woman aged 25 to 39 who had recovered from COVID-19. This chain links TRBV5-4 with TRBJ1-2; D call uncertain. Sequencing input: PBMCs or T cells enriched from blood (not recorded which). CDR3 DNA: TGTGCCAGCAGCTTGGGGGGTAATGAGGGCCAGATCTATGGCTACACCTTC. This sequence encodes CASSLGGNEGQIYGYTF.